Listed here are 15 T cell receptor beta chains from one sample, sequenced in a study of control samples from healthy donors and cancer patients (dated by TCRdb to about 2020). The library came from the immunoSEQ multiplex PCR assay. Not all clones reach the TCRdb copy of this immuneACCESS table, which keeps in-frame sequences only. Checked studies attribute under half of the gap to unresolved V genes and leave the rest unexplained. This sample gives 150,000 to 200,000 clones in total; about 92% of them show up just once. Jointly, the top ten make up about 1.4% of the sample. Material: blood. The receptors were gathered from a young man in good health.

The chain joins TRBV5-1 to TRBJ2-2; 12 bases agree with TRBD1. V was pared by 0 bases and J by 7 bases, with 16 bases of the junction left unmatched. Germline V CDR1 and CDR2: SGHRS, YFSETQ. The CDR3 covers 20 residues. CDR3 coding DNA: TGCGCCAGCAGCTTGGCCTTCCCCCCCCGGGACAGGGGGCAGGACGGGGAGCTGTTTTTT. Encoded protein: CASSLAFPPRDRGQDGELFF. The full variable domain, with the rest looked up from reference TRBV5-1 and TRBJ2-2, is KAGVTQTPRYLIKTRGQQVTLSCSPISGHRSVSWYQQTPGQGLQFLFEYFSETQRNKGNFPGRFSGRQFSNSRSEMNVSTLELGDSALYLCASSLAFPPRDRGQDGELFFGEGSRLTVL.

The rearrangement joins TRBV7-6 to TRBJ2-7; the D gene is possibly TRBD1 (6 bases). V was clipped by 3 bases and J by 6 bases, with 24 bases between them. Germline V gene sequence: CDR1 SGHVS, CDR2 FNYEAQ. The CDR3 consists of 17 residues. CDR3 amino acids: CASSFATLGGNDFEQYF. The CDR3, as DNA: TGTGCCAGCAGCTTCGCCACTCTAGGGGGTAATGACTTCGAGCAGTACTTC.

The chain recombines TRBV28 with TRBJ1-1; TRBD1 is a possible D gene (5 bases). CDR3 length equals 14 residues. V lost 3 bases, J lost 4 bases, and 12 bases lay in between. Germline CDR1 MDHEN, CDR2 SYDVKM. The CDR3 bases are TGTGCCAGCAGTTTGGGTCAGGGTGGCACTGAAGCTTTCTTT. Amino acid sequence: CASSLGQGGTEAFF.

The genes are TRBV29-1 and TRBJ2-5; TRBD1 aligns across 8 bases. Unmatched junction bases numbered 9, after V lost 7 bases and J lost 5 bases. The CDR3 runs 13 residues. Germline CDR1 SQVTM, CDR2 ANQGSEA. Here the CDR3 reads CSAVLTGVETQYF. CDR3 bases: TGCAGCGCCGTACTGACAGGGGTGGAGACCCAGTACTTC.

The V and J genes are TRBV19 and TRBJ1-4, with TRBD1 as a possible D gene (5 bases). The germline V gene encodes CDR1 LNHDA and CDR2 SQIVND (reference sequence). This CDR3 comprises 14 residues. Between the trimmed V and J ends, which lost 4 bases and 8 bases, there was a span of 14 bases. The CDR3 bases are TGTGCCAGTAGTAAAGCACAGGCAAGGGAAAAACTGTTTTTT. Its translation: CASSKAQAREKLFF.

The V call is TRBV7-7, the J call TRBJ2-2; 9 bases fit TRBD1. This CDR3 is built from 14 residues. Per germline, CDR1 SSHAT and CDR2 FNYEAQ (reference sequence). V lost 5 bases, J lost 7 bases, and 5 bases stayed unmatched. The CDR3 sequence: CASSPGTGIGELFF. The CDR3 nucleotides are TGTGCCAGCAGCCCCGGGACAGGGATCGGGGAGCTGTTTTTT.

The V gene is TRBV9, the J gene TRBJ2-2; 9 bases fit TRBD1. Looked up from germline, CDR1 is SGDLS and CDR2 is YYNGEE. This CDR3 has 17 amino acids. The ends lost 0 bases at V and 2 bases at J; junction bases unmatched: 5. CDR3 loop: CASSVARQGVNTGELFF. The CDR3 region has the DNA TGTGCCAGCAGCGTAGCCCGACAGGGGGTCAACACCGGGGAGCTGTTTTTT.

J is TRBJ1-4 and V is TRBV5-1; D not resolved. The V end was cut by 0 bases, the J end by 0 bases, with 12 bases between. This CDR3 is 17 amino acids long. Germline V gene data show CDR1 as SGHRS and CDR2 as YFSETQ. Here the CDR3 DNA reads TGCGCCAGCAGCTTGGGTTTCCGGGCCGCAACTAATGAAAAACTGTTTTTT. Its protein product is CASSLGFRAATNEKLFF.

J is TRBJ1-3 and V is TRBV6-2 or TRBV6-3; D not certain. CDR3 length equals 15 residues. V lost 0 bases to trimming and J lost 0 bases, with 6 bases between them. Germline CDR1 is MNHEY and CDR2 is SVGEGT. The chain's CDR3 is CASSYSEVSGNTIYF. The CDR3, as DNA: TGTGCCAGCAGTTACTCGGAGGTCTCTGGAAACACCATATATTTT.

This chain connects TRBV19 to TRBJ1-5; unclear D gene. This CDR3 contains 16 residues. From germline, CDR1 is LNHDA and CDR2 SQIVND (reference sequence). Between the trimmed V and J ends, which lost 2 bases and 0 bases, there was a span of 11 bases. In nucleotides, the CDR3 is TGTGCCAGTAGTATATTAGTCGGCAGTAGCAATCAGCCCCAGCATTTT. It encodes CASSILVGSSNQPQHF.

The V call is TRBV9, the J call TRBJ2-7, with TRBD2 identical over 11 bases. This CDR3 has 16 amino acids. The germline V gene has CDR1 SGDLS and CDR2 YYNGEE. Trimming took 4 bases from V and 2 from J; bases not matched to a gene: 8. Here the CDR3 reads CASSPQATSGAYEQYF. The CDR3 DNA sequence: TGTGCCAGCAGCCCCCAGGCGACTAGCGGGGCCTACGAGCAGTACTTC.

In this sample, this clone turned up once. V gene TRBV11-3 combines with J gene TRBJ1-6, with TRBD1 matching 7 bases. Trimming cost V 4 bases and J 6 bases; bases outside gene matches: 6. CDR3 length: 15 amino acids. Germline values: CDR1 SGHNT, CDR2 YENEEA. The DNA of the CDR3 is TGTGCCAGCAGCTCTCCGGGACAGCTTAATTCACCCCTCCACTTT. Translation: CASSSPGQLNSPLHF.

The chain combines TRBV5-1 with TRBJ2-5; a possible D gene is TRBD2 (7 bases). Germline CDR1 reads SGHRS; CDR2 reads YFSETQ. Trimming removed 0 bases at V and 1 base at J, with 13 bases between. This CDR3 has 16 amino acids. The CDR3 is CASSLDVGGPQETQYF. In DNA form, the CDR3 reads TGCGCCAGCAGCTTGGACGTCGGGGGGCCCCAAGAGACCCAGTACTTC.

The CDR3 nucleotides read TGTGCCAATGCAGTGAGCTCCTATAATTCACCCCTCCACTTT. Translation: CANAVSSYNSPLHF. This sequence joins TRBV7-2 and TRBJ1-6, with D uncertain. Germline V gene lookup returns CDR1 SGHTA and CDR2 FQGNSA. Trimming shortened V by 10 bases and J by 0 bases, and 10 bases separated the two germline ends. The CDR3 totals 14 residues.

The gene calls are TRBV9 and TRBJ1-4; 10 bases agree with TRBD1. V gave up 4 bases and J gave up 0 bases; unmatched junction bases: 21. Germline V gene sequence: CDR1 SGDLS, CDR2 YYNGEE. This CDR3 comprises 22 residues. CDR3 sequence reads: CASSPHGRTGGSWIATNEKLFF. The CDR3 DNA reads as TGTGCCAGCAGCCCCCACGGTAGGACAGGGGGTAGCTGGATCGCAACTAATGAAAAACTGTTTTTT.